This T cell receptor (beta chain) originates from a study of human T cells and chemical hapten exposure. About the study: Among samples, TCR yields varied mainly because of small differences in pooled library volume.

The CDR3 length is 16 residues. Deletions cut 4 bases from V and 5 bases from J, with 20 bases between. This clonotype was observed many times. The study's library attached unique molecular identifiers to single cDNA molecules. In the original processing: Counts of TCRs in each sample centred on a median of about 96,000 and extended from around 24,000 to 710,000. TCRdb re-analysed the RACE reads in MiXCR, keeping a single row per CDR3 protein. TCRdb, not the original authors, processed these V and J calls. Of around 130,000 distinct CDR3 sequences listed, approximately 9.1% were seen once; the top ten hold under 2%. Regarding time point: healthy volunteer bleed at 2 weeks. Blood, whole and unfractionated, served as the source for total RNA extraction.

The rearrangement uses TRBV12-3 or TRBV12-4 and TRBJ2-5; the D call may be TRBD1 or TRBD2 (5 bases each). The source of this sequence is a male donor in good health. Some clones in this sample may be carry-over from other donors' samples. The source material was whole blood. The CDR3 loop is CASSSPPAVRDETQYF. The CDR3, as DNA: TGTGCCAGCAGTTCGCCTCCAGCGGTCCGGGACGAGACCCAGTACTTC.